The subject of this entry is one T cell receptor (beta chain). Assay: immunoSEQ multiplex PCR; the TCRdb copy retains only in-frame clones and omits some. The sample includes approximately 170,000 clones, approximately 90% of them seen just once. The sample comes from a study of T cell responses to AZD1222 COVID-19 vaccine. Germline CDR1 is SGHTA and CDR2 is FQGNSA. V gave up 2 bases and J gave up 4 bases; unmatched junction bases: 3. There are 14 residues in the CDR3. The chain carries TRBV7-2 and TRBJ2-5; the match to TRBD2 covers 8 bases. The source was peripheral blood, collected on day 0 of AZD1222 vaccination. This receptor was obtained from an adult in good health. CDR3 in DNA: TGTGCCAGCAGCTTAAGCGGGGGAAGAGAGACCCAGTACTTC. Protein: CASSLSGGRETQYF.